One sample yielded the 31 T cell receptor beta chains listed below, sequenced in a study of pediatric ulcerative colitis. The rectum was sampled with one to two pinch biopsies at colonoscopy. Sequencing was performed with immunoSEQ multiplex PCR; in TCRdb, only in-frame clones are kept and a portion is missing. Of roughly 25,000 clones in the sample, 70% to 75% are singletons; the top ten hold over 6%. Sequenced: gut tissue. All receptors derive from a boy between 10 and 17 years old with severe ulcerative colitis.

The rearrangement uses TRBV11-1 and TRBJ1-1; weak D call: TRBD1 (5 bases). Germline CDR1 reads SGHAT; CDR2 reads FQDESV (reference sequence). This CDR3 comprises 15 residues. The germline V and J ends were trimmed by 0 bases and 4 bases, with 12 bases remaining between them. CDR3 sequence reads: CASSLALGVFTEAFF. The CDR3 coding sequence is TGTGCCAGCAGCTTAGCGCTGGGGGTCTTCACTGAAGCTTTCTTT.

The count of this clone is one. The chain carries TRBV11-2 and TRBJ2-1, with TRBD1 matching 7 bases. After removal of 7 bases from V and 6 bases from J, the junction contained 12 bases not matched to a gene. CDR3 length: 15 amino acids. CDR1 is SGHAT and CDR2 is FQNNGV in the germline V gene. Written as DNA, the CDR3 is TGTGCCAGCACCAAGGGGACAGTCCCCATCAATGAGCAGTTCTTC. It yields the protein CASTKGTVPINEQFF.

The chain is built from TRBV6-5 and TRBJ1-1; 9 bases agree with TRBD1. Looked up from germline, CDR1 is MNHEY and CDR2 is SVGAGI. The V and J ends lost 2 bases and 10 bases, in that order; junction bases with no gene match: 14. CDR3 size: 16 residues. The CDR3 loop is CASSYGPGQGSRVAFF. The CDR3, as DNA: TGTGCCAGCAGTTACGGTCCGGGACAGGGATCACGCGTAGCTTTCTTT.

The chain employs TRBV4-2 and TRBJ2-7, with D maybe TRBD2 (5 bases). This CDR3 has 16 amino acids. Germline values: CDR1 LGHNA, CDR2 YNFKEQ. V dropped 0 bases and J dropped 0 bases, with 12 bases sitting between them. The CDR3 bases are TGTGCCAGCAGCCAAGATGGCCCGGGAAACTCCTACGAGCAGTACTTC. Protein sequence: CASSQDGPGNSYEQYF.

This clone was detected a few times. The chain carries TRBV11-2 and TRBJ1-2, with D perhaps matching TRBD1 (5 bases). This CDR3 contains 13 residues. The V end lost 5 bases, the J end lost 8 bases, and 15 bases lay between the germline ends. From germline, CDR1 is SGHAT and CDR2 FQNNGV. The CDR3 spells CASSRVGVEGYTF. The CDR3 region has the DNA TGTGCCAGCAGCCGAGTGGGGGTAGAGGGCTACACCTTC.

This clone was counted a few times. For the CDR3, the DNA is TGCGCCAGCAGTGGGACTAGCGGGAGGACAGATACGCAGTATTTT. It translates to CASSGTSGRTDTQYF. The genes are TRBV10-2 and TRBJ2-3; TRBD2 matches at 14 bases. The CDR3 runs 15 residues. The ends lost 4 bases at V and 3 bases at J; junction bases unmatched: 0. The V gene's germline CDR1 is WSHSY and CDR2 SAAADI.

The chain carries TRBV9 and TRBJ1-6, with D perhaps TRBD1 (6 bases). The germline V and J ends were trimmed by 3 bases and 5 bases, with 6 bases remaining between them. This CDR3 is 13 amino acids long. Germline V CDR1 and CDR2: SGDLS, YYNGEE. In DNA, the CDR3 is TGTGCCAGCAGCGACAGGGATAATTCACCCCTCCACTTT. Translated: CASSDRDNSPLHF. Full variable domain (rest looked up from reference TRBV9 and TRBJ1-6): DSGVTQTPKHLITATGQRVTLRCSPRSGDLSVYWYQQSLDQGLQFLIQYYNGEERAKGNILERFSAQQFPDLHSELNLSSLELGDSALYFCASSDRDNSPLHFGNGTRLTVT.

This clone was found once. The chain combines TRBV5-1 with TRBJ2-3, with 14 positions matching TRBD2. Germline CDR1 reads SGHRS; CDR2 reads YFSETQ. This CDR3 spans 16 amino acids. Germline trimming cut 3 bases from V and 5 bases from J; bases unmatched to any gene: 5. The CDR3: CASSSEGLAGVDTQYF. CDR3 nucleotide sequence: TGCGCCAGCAGCTCGGAGGGACTAGCGGGAGTAGATACGCAGTATTTT.

The V gene is TRBV5-1, the J gene TRBJ2-7, with a weak D call TRBD2 (5 bases). Germline V gives CDR1 SGHRS, CDR2 YFSETQ. The V gene lost 4 bases and the J gene lost 5 bases, with 16 bases spanning the gap. This CDR3 is 14 amino acids long. The CDR3 DNA sequence: TGCGCCAGCAGCCCCGTGGTAGCGCTGGACGAGCAGTACTTC. Translating gives CASSPVVALDEQYF.

This clone was picked up a small number of times. The rearrangement uses TRBV4-1 and TRBJ2-3; unclear D gene. CDR1 and CDR2 from the germline V gene are MGHRA and YSYEKL. The CDR3 consists of 15 residues. V lost 1 base to trimming and J lost 0 bases, with 8 bases between them. The CDR3 is CASSQAYASTDTQYF. DNA for the CDR3: TGCGCCAGCAGCCAAGCGTACGCTAGCACAGATACGCAGTATTTT.

The V and J genes are TRBV19 and TRBJ1-3; D remains ambiguous. Trimming stripped 5 bases from V and 4 bases from J, with 15 bases between. This CDR3 has 15 residues. Germline CDR1 and CDR2: LNHDA and SQIVND (reference sequence). The CDR3 here is CASSVPPWEGNTIYF. CDR3 sequence (DNA): TGTGCCAGTAGTGTTCCGCCCTGGGAAGGAAACACCATATATTTT.

The sample holds a few counts of this clone. The V call is TRBV11-2, the J call TRBJ2-2; D is uncertain. Trimming left V 3 bases short and J 5 bases short, with 7 bases between. CDR3 length: 13 residues. Germline lookup yields CDR1 SGHAT and CDR2 FQNNGV. CDR3 nucleotide sequence: TGTGCCAGCAGCTTCCCCGGGACCGGGGAGCTGTTTTTT. Translation: CASSFPGTGELFF.

J is TRBJ2-7 and V is TRBV5-1, with TRBD2 matching over 7 bases. J gave up 4 bases and V 4 bases, and 11 bases lay outside the gene matches. This CDR3 region has 15 residues. The V gene's germline CDR1 is SGHRS and CDR2 YFSETQ. CDR3 in amino acids: CASSLRGGVLYEQYF. The CDR3 DNA follows: TGCGCCAGCAGCCTCCGTGGGGGGGTCCTTTACGAGCAGTACTTC. Filled out from reference TRBV5-1 and TRBJ2-7, the complete variable domain reads KAGVTQTPRYLIKTRGQQVTLSCSPISGHRSVSWYQQTPGQGLQFLFEYFSETQRNKGNFPGRFSGRQFSNSRSEMNVSTLELGDSALYLCASSLRGGVLYEQYFGPGTRLTVT.

This rearrangement joins TRBV2 to TRBJ2-2, with D possibly TRBD1 on 5 matching bases. V lost 6 bases, J lost 0 bases, and 8 bases lay in between. Per the germline V gene, CDR1 is SNHLY and CDR2 is FYNNEI. The CDR3 is 14 residues long. This CDR3 is CASRGETNTGELFF. CDR3 coding DNA: TGTGCCAGCAGAGGGGAAACGAACACCGGGGAGCTGTTTTTT.

The count of this clone is one. In the same sample, other DNA sequences code for this CDR3. The chain recombines TRBV19 with TRBJ1-1; D gene ambiguous. In germline, CDR1 is LNHDA, CDR2 SQIVND (reference sequence). V lost 3 bases and J 1 base, leaving 6 bases between the germline ends. The CDR3 loop spans 13 amino acids. The CDR3 coding sequence is TGTGCCAGTAGTATCGGGAGGAACACTGAAGCTTTCTTT. Translated: CASSIGRNTEAFF.

A note on this clone: Within the sample, other DNA sequences also encode this same CDR3. The rearrangement uses TRBV5-1 and TRBJ2-3; tentatively, D is TRBD1 (5 bases). The V end lost 0 bases, the J end lost 0 bases, and 8 bases lay between the germline ends. CDR3 length equals 15 residues. Germline CDR1 SGHRS, CDR2 YFSETQ. CDR3 DNA: TGCGCCAGCAGCTTGGGGGCAGGGAGCACAGATACGCAGTATTTT. This translates into CASSLGAGSTDTQYF.

This clone showed up just once. This sequence joins TRBV6-5 and TRBJ2-2; D gene uncertain. CDR1 is MNHEY and CDR2 is SVGAGI in the germline V gene. CDR3 length: 14 residues. The V and J ends lost 2 bases and 4 bases respectively, with 8 bases between them. The CDR3 protein is CASSYTGPTGELFF. CDR3 DNA sequence: TGTGCCAGCAGTTACACGGGCCCCACCGGGGAGCTGTTTTTT.

The rearrangement joins TRBV7-2 to TRBJ1-1, with TRBD1 matching over 8 bases. The length of the CDR3 is 13 residues. The germline V gene encodes CDR1 SGHTA and CDR2 FQGNSA. Losses at the gene ends were 6 bases for V and 10 bases for J; bases not matched to a gene: 10. Here the CDR3 reads CASRPTGESSAFF. CDR3 bases: TGTGCCAGCAGGCCGACAGGGGAATCATCAGCTTTCTTT. Using reference TRBV7-2 and TRBJ1-1 for the parts outside the CDR3, the full variable domain is GAGVSQSPSNKVTEKGKDVELRCDPISGHTALYWYRQSLGQGLEFLIYFQGNSAPDKSGLPSDRFSAERTGGSVSTLTIQRTQQEDSAVYLCASRPTGESSAFFGQGTRLTVV.

This clone was counted between two and nine times. Other DNA sequences of this sample code for an identical CDR3. The rearrangement uses TRBV5-4 and TRBJ2-7; D ambiguous. The CDR3 length is 12 residues. Trimming removed 3 bases from V and 3 bases from J, with 7 bases in between. Germline V gene sequence: CDR1 SGHNT, CDR2 YYREEE (reference sequence). The CDR3 reads CASSSDGYEQYF. CDR3 coding DNA: TGTGCCAGCAGCTCGGACGGCTACGAGCAGTACTTC.

This chain links TRBV15 with TRBJ2-3, with D maybe TRBD2 (5 bases). CDR1 is LNHNV and CDR2 is YYDKDF in the germline V gene (reference sequence). This CDR3 has 14 residues. The V end was cut by 5 bases, the J end by 2 bases, with 11 bases between. CDR3 nucleotides: TGTGCCACCAGCGGGAGCGCTTTCACAGATACGCAGTATTTT. The encoded protein is CATSGSAFTDTQYF.

Only a few counts were recorded for this clone. V usage is TRBV4-2 and J usage is TRBJ1-2; D is uncertain. The germline V gene encodes CDR1 LGHNA and CDR2 YNFKEQ. This CDR3 is built from 15 residues. V dropped 2 bases and J dropped 0 bases, with 10 bases sitting between them. The CDR3 DNA sequence: TGTGCCAGCAGCCAACTCTGGGATACTAACTATGGCTACACCTTC. Translating gives CASSQLWDTNYGYTF.

This chain uses TRBV6-4 with TRBJ1-5; D gene ambiguous. V was shortened by 2 bases and J by 2 bases, with 10 bases between the two germline ends. The CDR3 loop spans 15 amino acids. CDR1 is MRHNA, CDR2 SNTAGT, per germline. Here the CDR3 reads CASSDDGGGNQPQHF. CDR3 DNA sequence: TGTGCCAGCAGTGACGATGGCGGAGGCAATCAGCCCCAGCATTTT.

The rearrangement uses TRBV30 and TRBJ2-1; D call uncertain. Looked up from germline, CDR1 is GTSNPN and CDR2 is SVGIG (reference sequence). V was shortened by 3 bases and J by 0 bases, with 6 bases between the two germline ends. This CDR3 comprises 13 residues. The CDR3 region is CAWSPVSYNEQFF. The CDR3 nucleotides are TGTGCCTGGAGCCCGGTCTCCTACAATGAGCAGTTCTTC. The whole variable domain, remainder taken from reference TRBV30 and TRBJ2-1, is SQTIHQWPATLVQPVGSPLSLECTVEGTSNPNLYWYRQAAGRGLQLLFYSVGIGQISSEVPQNLSASRPQDRQFILSSKKLLLSDSGFYLCAWSPVSYNEQFFGPGTRLTVL.

V and J are TRBV29-1 and TRBJ2-5; TRBD2 matches 16 bases. Losses at the gene ends were 6 bases for V and 4 bases for J; bases not matched to a gene: 11. CDR1 and CDR2 (germline): SQVTM, ANQGSEA. This CDR3 is built from 17 residues. This CDR3 is CSVGGLAGGPSLETQYF. CDR3 sequence (DNA): TGCAGCGTCGGGGGACTAGCGGGAGGGCCCTCGTTAGAGACCCAGTACTTC.

The V call is TRBV7-2, the J call TRBJ2-3, with 7 bases identical to TRBD2. Germline trimming cut 7 bases from V and 3 bases from J; bases unmatched to any gene: 10. CDR3 length: 15 amino acids. Per the germline V gene, CDR1 is SGHTA and CDR2 is FQGNSA. The chain's CDR3 is CASTISTSKTDTQYF. The CDR3 DNA reads as TGTGCCAGCACCATATCGACTAGCAAGACAGATACGCAGTATTTT.

This chain joins TRBV27 and TRBJ2-3; 16 nucleotides line up with TRBD2. This CDR3 has 17 residues. Germline V gene lookup returns CDR1 MNHEY and CDR2 SMNVEV (reference sequence). V shed 0 bases, J shed 14 bases, and the junction held 11 bases outside the gene matches. The CDR3 region has the DNA TGTGCCAGCAGTTTATCTTACCCCGGGACTAGCGGGAGGGCCTCGTATTTT. This sequence encodes CASSLSYPGTSGRASYF.

The CDR3 coding sequence is TGTGCCAGCAGCTTAAAGAACTCAGGCGGAGCCTCTTACAATGAGCAGTTCTTC. This gives the protein CASSLKNSGGASYNEQFF. This rearrangement joins TRBV7-3 to TRBJ2-1; D not certain. Germline lookup yields CDR1 SGHTA and CDR2 FQGTGA. This CDR3 comprises 18 residues. With 1 base removed from V and 4 bases from J, the gap between germline ends came to 20 bases.

This chain uses TRBV29-1 with TRBJ2-3, with no clear D. From germline, CDR1 is SQVTM and CDR2 ANQGSEA. With 3 bases removed from V and 0 bases from J, the gap between germline ends came to 22 bases. The CDR3 consists of 18 residues. The CDR3 DNA follows: TGCAGCGTTGAGTTGAGAGGCGACGAACCCTATAGCACAGATACGCAGTATTTT. Its translation: CSVELRGDEPYSTDTQYF.

This rearrangement joins TRBV15 to TRBJ1-4; D gene ambiguous. This CDR3 region has 15 residues. The V gene's germline CDR1 is LNHNV and CDR2 YYDKDF (reference sequence). With 1 base removed from V and 2 bases from J, the gap between germline ends came to 8 bases. CDR3: CATSRAGSTNEKLFF. CDR3 nucleotides: TGTGCCACCAGCAGAGCTGGGTCCACTAATGAAAAACTGTTTTTT.

This sequence joins TRBV6-4 and TRBJ2-3; 9 bases are shared with TRBD1. V lost 4 bases to trimming and J lost 3 bases; unmatched junction nucleotides: 5. The germline V gene has CDR1 MRHNA and CDR2 SNTAGT. CDR3 length equals 15 residues. The CDR3 here is CASSVTGTGTDTQYF. CDR3 coding DNA: TGTGCCAGCAGTGTCACCGGGACAGGGACAGATACGCAGTATTTT.

There are a few counts of this clone. Other DNA sequences from this sample encode an identical CDR3 as well. The gene calls are TRBV30 and TRBJ2-3; weak D call: TRBD1 (6 bases). Trimming stripped 3 bases from V and 2 bases from J, with 12 bases between. The CDR3 is 14 residues long. Germline loops: CDR1 GTSNPN, CDR2 SVGIG (reference sequence). In DNA, the CDR3 is TGTGCCTGGAGGCGGCAGGGGAACACAGATACGCAGTATTTT. Its translation: CAWRRQGNTDTQYF.